What follows are 11 T cell receptor beta chains derived from one specimen sequenced in a study of blood T cell repertoires in COVID-19. TCRdb's table, derived via immunoSEQ multiplex PCR, lists solely in-frame clones and lacks some. The sample gives about 170,000 clones, 84% of which show up once; around 2.7% is in the top ten. Sequencing was carried out using peripheral blood. These receptors all stem from a woman at least 80 years old with COVID-19, enrolled during active disease.

V usage is TRBV5-4 and J usage is TRBJ1-1; perhaps TRBD1 as D (6 bases). Deletions cut 9 bases from V and 3 bases from J, with 15 bases between. CDR1 is SGHNT and CDR2 is YYREEE in the germline V gene (reference sequence). This CDR3 is built from 13 residues. CDR3 sequence reads: CATQQGRDTEAFF. CDR3 DNA: TGTGCCACCCAACAGGGTAGGGACACTGAAGCTTTCTTT.

V gene TRBV30 combines with J gene TRBJ2-7; tentative D call: TRBD1 (5 bases). Trimming cost V 2 bases and J 4 bases, with 15 bases left between them. Germline loops: CDR1 GTSNPN, CDR2 SVGIG (reference sequence). The CDR3 runs to 14 residues. The CDR3 bases are TGTGCCTGGAGTACCCTATCAGGGTTGTACGAGCAGTACTTC. This translates into CAWSTLSGLYEQYF.

The table lists this clone with a few counts. The CDR3 protein is CASSRTGNNSPLHF. CDR3 coding DNA: TGTGCCAGCAGTCGGACAGGGAATAATTCACCCCTCCACTTT. The gene calls are TRBV2 and TRBJ1-6; 8 nucleotides match TRBD1. Trimming took 5 bases from V and 5 from J; bases not matched to a gene: 2. Germline V lookup: CDR1 SNHLY, CDR2 FYNNEI. The CDR3 runs 14 residues.

This clone was counted a single time. V is TRBV18 and J is TRBJ2-6; D call uncertain. Trimming removed 0 bases from V and 3 bases from J, with 3 bases in between. The germline V gene encodes CDR1 KGHSH and CDR2 LQKENI. The CDR3 is 14 amino acids. Here the CDR3 DNA reads TGTGCCAGCTCACCACCCAGTGGGGCCAACGTCCTGACTTTC. Residues: CASSPPSGANVLTF.

V gene TRBV27 combines with J gene TRBJ2-7; D may be TRBD2 (6 bases). The germline CDR1 and CDR2 sequences are MNHEY and SMNVEV (reference sequence). This CDR3 has 15 amino acids. Trimming took 2 bases from V and 0 from J, leaving 11 bases between them. The CDR3 is CASSLHGGYSYEQYF. DNA of the CDR3: TGTGCCAGCAGTTTACACGGGGGATACTCCTACGAGCAGTACTTC.

J is TRBJ1-4 and V is TRBV27, with TRBD1 matching 7 bases. Germline lookup yields CDR1 MNHEY and CDR2 SMNVEV (reference sequence). After removal of 2 bases from V and 11 bases from J, the junction contained 5 bases not matched to a gene. The CDR3 contains 13 residues. CDR3 sequence (DNA): TGTGCCAGCAGTTTAAACAGGGGTTCTAAACTGTTTTTT. Amino acids: CASSLNRGSKLFF.

The V and J genes are TRBV2 and TRBJ2-3; 12 bases match TRBD2. The J segment lost 5 bases and the V segment lost 5 bases, leaving 5 bases of the junction unmatched. Germline CDR1 SNHLY, CDR2 FYNNEI. CDR3 size: 15 residues. The CDR3 coding sequence is TGTGCCAGCAGTCTAGGACTAGCGGGAATAGATACGCAGTATTTT. The encoded protein is CASSLGLAGIDTQYF. The whole variable domain, filled in from reference TRBV2 and TRBJ2-3, reads EPEVTQTPSHQVTQMGQEVILRCVPISNHLYFYWYRQILGQKVEFLVSFYNNEISEKSEIFDDQFSVERPDGSNFTLKIRSTKLEDSAMYFCASSLGLAGIDTQYFGPGTRLTVL.

This chain uses TRBV7-9 with TRBJ2-7; the match to TRBD2 covers 14 bases. The CDR3 runs to 14 residues. Germline CDR1 reads SEHNR; CDR2 reads FQNEAQ (reference sequence). The junction had 1 base not matched to a gene; V was cut back by 4 bases and J by 5 bases. The CDR3 loop is CASSSGLAGDEQYF. The CDR3, as DNA: TGTGCCAGCAGCTCGGGACTAGCGGGGGACGAGCAGTACTTC.

V and J are TRBV7-8 and TRBJ2-1; 11 bases agree with TRBD1. The germline CDR1 and CDR2 sequences are SGHVS and FQNEAQ. V lost 4 bases to trimming and J lost 2 bases; unmatched junction nucleotides: 4. CDR3 size: 16 residues. The CDR3 here is CASSSRTGGAYNEQFF. In DNA form, the CDR3 reads TGTGCCAGCAGCTCTAGGACAGGGGGCGCCTACAATGAGCAGTTCTTC. Variable domain in full (rest from reference TRBV7-8 and TRBJ2-1): GAGVSQSPRYKVAKRGQDVALRCDPISGHVSLFWYQQALGQGPEFLTYFQNEAQLDKSGLPSDRFFAERPEGSVSTLKIQRTQQEDSAVYLCASSSRTGGAYNEQFFGPGTRLTVL.

This clone is a singleton in its sample. The chain is built from TRBV7-9 and TRBJ2-3; 9 nucleotides match TRBD2. The V gene end was trimmed by 1 base and the J gene end by 2 bases; junction bases not matched to a gene: 7. Germline V gives CDR1 SEHNR, CDR2 FQNEAQ (reference sequence). The CDR3 covers 17 residues. The CDR3 DNA reads as TGTGCCAGCAGCTTAGATCGGGCGGGAGGGCTCACAGATACGCAGTATTTT. Translation gives CASSLDRAGGLTDTQYF.

The chain uses TRBV18 and TRBJ2-7, with 10 bases that match TRBD1. CDR1 is KGHSH, CDR2 LQKENI, per germline. The V segment lost 2 bases and the J segment 5 bases; nucleotides outside the gene matches: 9. The CDR3 is 16 residues long. The CDR3 DNA reads TGTGCCAGCTCACCATCGACAGGGGGCGAGTACGACGAGCAGTACTTC. Protein product: CASSPSTGGEYDEQYF. The full variable domain, in which reference TRBV18 and TRBJ2-7 provide the parts outside the CDR3, is NAGVMQNPRHLVRRRGQEARLRCSPMKGHSHVYWYRQLPEEGLKFMVYLQKENIIDESGMPKERFSAEFPKEGPSILRIQQVVRGDSAAYFCASSPSTGGEYDEQYFGPGTRLTVT.